Below, 9 T cell receptor beta chains from the same sample are listed, as sequenced in a study of cytomegalovirus exposure and HLA in healthy donors. The PCR had 60 Vbeta and 13 Jbeta primers. Using immunoSEQ multiplex PCR, the repertoire was profiled, and TCRdb retains in-frame clones only, with some absent. Its table records under 250,000 clones. The specimen was PBMCs. Every receptor here comes from a girl between 2 and 10 years old in good health and CMV-seropositive.

The chain links TRBV5-1 to TRBJ2-7; 8 positions match TRBD1. This CDR3 has 15 residues. Germline loops: CDR1 SGHRS, CDR2 YFSETQ. The V segment lost 5 bases and the J segment 3 bases; nucleotides outside the gene matches: 10. For the CDR3, the DNA is TGCGCCAGCAGACAACGGACAGGGCCCTTCTACGAGCAGTACTTC. Translated: CASRQRTGPFYEQYF.

This rearrangement joins TRBV11-2 to TRBJ1-2, with D possibly TRBD1 on 5 matching bases. In germline, CDR1 is SGHAT, CDR2 FQNNGV. The germline V and J ends were trimmed by 2 bases and 8 bases, with 12 bases remaining between them. There are 13 residues in the CDR3. The DNA for the CDR3 is TGTGCCAGCAGCTTAAATCGGGGGAGAGGCTACACCTTC. Protein sequence: CASSLNRGRGYTF.

Concerning this clone: Other DNA sequences in this specimen translate into the identical CDR3. The chain is built from TRBV5-1 and TRBJ2-7, with 9 bases lining up with TRBD2. This CDR3 comprises 15 residues. V was clipped by 0 bases and J by 7 bases; unmatched bases: 8. CDR1 and CDR2 (germline): SGHRS, YFSETQ. For the CDR3, the DNA is TGCGCCAGCAGCTTGGTGGCGGGAGGGCCTCAGGAGCAGTACTTC. Its protein product is CASSLVAGGPQEQYF.

The J gene is TRBJ2-3, the V gene TRBV18; TRBD2 aligns across 9 bases. V gave up 5 bases and J gave up 4 bases; unmatched junction bases: 4. This CDR3 has 14 amino acids. CDR1 KGHSH and CDR2 LQKENI come from the germline V gene. The CDR3 bases are TGTGCCAGCTCAACTAGCGGGTGGGCAGATACGCAGTATTTT. Its protein is CASSTSGWADTQYF.

The chain combines TRBV5-4 with TRBJ2-1, with D maybe TRBD1 (5 bases). CDR1 is SGHNT, CDR2 YYREEE, per germline (reference sequence). Deletions cut 4 bases from V and 4 bases from J, with 6 bases between. This CDR3 region has 12 residues. The CDR3 coding sequence is TGTGCCAGCAGCGACAGATACAATGAGCAGTTCTTC. This encodes CASSDRYNEQFF.

This chain uses TRBV6-5 with TRBJ2-1; 14 bases agree with TRBD2. V was clipped by 6 bases and J by 9 bases; unmatched bases: 4. This CDR3 spans 14 amino acids. CDR1 is MNHEY, CDR2 SVGAGI, per germline. Here the CDR3 DNA reads TGTGCCAGCAGCTTGACTAGCGGGAGGGCTGAGCAGTTCTTC. Translation: CASSLTSGRAEQFF.

J is TRBJ2-6 and V is TRBV7-2; possibly TRBD1 for D (5 bases). V was shortened by 1 base and J by 4 bases, with 8 bases between the two germline ends. CDR1 and CDR2 from the germline V gene are SGHTA and FQGNSA. The CDR3 runs 15 residues. CDR3 DNA sequence: TGTGCCAGCAGCTTAGAAGGGGCAGGGGCCAACGTCCTGACTTTC. Its translation: CASSLEGAGANVLTF.

CDR3 bases: TGTGCCATCAGTGAGCCGGTGGACCAAGAGACCCAGTACTTC. It codes for CAISEPVDQETQYF. The chain is built from TRBV10-3 and TRBJ2-5; D uncertain. CDR1 is ENHRY and CDR2 is SYGVKD in the germline V gene. The CDR3 covers 14 residues. V gave up 2 bases and J gave up 0 bases, with 7 bases separating them.

V and J are TRBV28 and TRBJ2-7; D gene uncertain. CDR3 length: 13 amino acids. V shed 4 bases and J shed 2 bases, with 9 bases lying between them. The germline CDR1 and CDR2 sequences are MDHEN and SYDVKM. CDR3 in amino acids: CASSYGSTYEQYF. The CDR3 DNA reads TGTGCCAGCAGTTACGGTTCGACCTACGAGCAGTACTTC.